This T cell receptor (beta chain) was recorded in a study of T cell responses to AZD1222 COVID-19 vaccine. Note on this clone: As yet, its antigen is unknown.

The method was immunoSEQ multiplex PCR; TCRdb's version includes in-frame clones alone and lacks a portion of them. The table lists more than 150,000 clones, about 93% of them singletons. V shed 6 bases and J shed 7 bases, with 9 bases lying between them. The CDR3 length is 11 residues. The germline V gene has CDR1 MNHEY and CDR2 SVGEGT. General study results and limits: Repertoire samples came only from after the peak T cell response. Among those given AZD1222, only six or seven were seropositive at baseline.

The TCR comes from an adult in good health. Sample: peripheral blood, taken on day 0 of AZD1222 vaccination. The genes are TRBV6-2 or TRBV6-3 and TRBJ2-5; no definite D call. The CDR3 here is CASSLLGTQYF. Here the CDR3 DNA reads TGTGCCAGCAGCCTACTGGGGACCCAGTACTTC.